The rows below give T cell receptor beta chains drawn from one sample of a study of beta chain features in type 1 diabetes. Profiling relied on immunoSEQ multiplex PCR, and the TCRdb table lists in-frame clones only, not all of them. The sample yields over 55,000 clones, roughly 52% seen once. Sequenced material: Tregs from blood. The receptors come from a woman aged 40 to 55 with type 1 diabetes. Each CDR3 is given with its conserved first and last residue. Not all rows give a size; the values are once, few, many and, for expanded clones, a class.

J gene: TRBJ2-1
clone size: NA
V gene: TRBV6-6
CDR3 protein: CASRPITGWEQFF

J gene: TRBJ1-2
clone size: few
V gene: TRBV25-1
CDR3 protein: CASVDSINGYYTF

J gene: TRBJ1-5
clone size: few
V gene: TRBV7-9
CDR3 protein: CASSLGQGSNQPQHF

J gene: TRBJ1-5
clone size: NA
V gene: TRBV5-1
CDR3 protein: CASSLLGRGPQHF

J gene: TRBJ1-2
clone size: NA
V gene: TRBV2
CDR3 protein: CASNSYSGYTF

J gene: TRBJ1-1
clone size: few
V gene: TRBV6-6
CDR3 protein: CASIWEGIGTEAFF

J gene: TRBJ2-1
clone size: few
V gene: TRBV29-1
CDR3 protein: CSVPSEGLAGVNSYNEQFF

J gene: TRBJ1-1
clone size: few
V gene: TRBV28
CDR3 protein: CASSIPSAEAFF

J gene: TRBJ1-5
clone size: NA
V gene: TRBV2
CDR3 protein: CASSPTGNQPQHF

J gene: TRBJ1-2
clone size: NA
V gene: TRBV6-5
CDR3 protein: CASRPPTGWDYGYTF

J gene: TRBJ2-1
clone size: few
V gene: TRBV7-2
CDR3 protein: CASSLRAGGRYEQFF

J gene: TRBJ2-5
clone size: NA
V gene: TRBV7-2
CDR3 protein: CASSVVSLRGQETQYF

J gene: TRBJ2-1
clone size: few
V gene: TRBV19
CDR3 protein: CASSPIPGLAGRSYNEQFF

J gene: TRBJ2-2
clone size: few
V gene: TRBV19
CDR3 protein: CASSIGRRPGELFF

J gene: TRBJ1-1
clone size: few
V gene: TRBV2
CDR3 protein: CASSGQGRTEAFF

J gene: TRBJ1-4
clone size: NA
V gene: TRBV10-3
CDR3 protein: CAIKREGAYEKLFF

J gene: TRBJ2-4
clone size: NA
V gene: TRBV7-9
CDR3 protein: CASSLEPGTSYIQYF

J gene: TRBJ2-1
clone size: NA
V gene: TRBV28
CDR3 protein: CASRASGGGNEQFF

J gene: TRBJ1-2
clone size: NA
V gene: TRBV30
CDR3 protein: CAWSVFLDRGGGYTF

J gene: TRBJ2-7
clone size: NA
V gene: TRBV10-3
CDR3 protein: CASQRTGGTYEQYF